One sample yielded the 19 T cell receptor beta chains listed below, sequenced in a study of blood T cell repertoires in COVID-19. Clones were sequenced by immunoSEQ multiplex PCR, and TCRdb holds only the in-frame ones, with some missing. Counted here are a few hundred thousand clones, 80% occurring once; the ten biggest clones make up about 4.3%. The sequenced sample was PBMCs or T cells enriched from blood (not recorded which). These receptors all come from a man younger than 45 with acute COVID-19.

J is TRBJ1-2 and V is TRBV27, with 10 bases lining up with TRBD1. The CDR3 runs 15 residues. Germline CDR1 and CDR2: MNHEY and SMNVEV (reference sequence). V dropped 7 bases and J dropped 2; count of bases not matched to a gene: 7. CDR3 amino acids: CASKRGTGDNYGYTF. The CDR3 nucleotides are TGTGCCAGCAAAAGGGGGACAGGGGACAACTATGGCTACACCTTC.

The J gene is TRBJ1-2, the V gene TRBV7-9; no clear D gene. Between the trimmed V and J ends, which lost 5 bases and 13 bases, there was a span of 5 bases. The CDR3 spans 8 residues. Germline V gives CDR1 SEHNR, CDR2 FQNEAQ (reference sequence). CDR3 protein: CASSLPTF. In nucleotides, the CDR3 is TGTGCCAGCAGCCTACCCACCTTC.

The V gene is TRBV11-2, the J gene TRBJ2-2; tentative D call: TRBD1 (5 bases). The V gene lost 0 bases and the J gene lost 4 bases, with 9 bases spanning the gap. CDR3 length: 15 amino acids. Per the germline V gene, CDR1 is SGHAT and CDR2 is FQNNGV. The CDR3 is CASSLEETGTGELFF. CDR3 DNA sequence: TGTGCCAGCAGCTTAGAAGAAACAGGCACCGGGGAGCTGTTTTTT.

The J gene is TRBJ1-2, the V gene TRBV3-1 (or the pseudogene TRBV3-2), with 7 bases aligning to TRBD1. V dropped 2 bases and J dropped 4; count of bases not matched to a gene: 7. There are 15 residues in the CDR3. CDR1 is LGHDT, CDR2 YNNKEL, per germline (reference sequence). DNA of the CDR3: TGTGCCAGCAGCCAAATACAGGGGCGCGGCTATGGCTACACCTTC. It yields the protein CASSQIQGRGYGYTF.

The chain combines TRBV29-1 with TRBJ2-7; 7 bases are shared with TRBD1. CDR3 length: 12 amino acids. Germline lookup yields CDR1 SQVTM and CDR2 ANQGSEA. The junction had 7 bases not matched to a gene; V was cut back by 4 bases and J by 7 bases. The CDR3 spells CSVATGRREQYF. CDR3 nucleotide sequence: TGCAGCGTTGCGACAGGGCGAAGGGAGCAGTACTTC.

The rearrangement joins TRBV2 to TRBJ2-2, with D unclear. There are 12 residues in the CDR3. V shed 3 bases and J shed 4 bases, with 3 bases lying between them. Germline V gene sequence: CDR1 SNHLY, CDR2 FYNNEI. The CDR3 protein is CASSDSTGELFF. CDR3 nucleotide sequence: TGTGCCAGCAGTGATAGCACCGGGGAGCTGTTTTTT.

Written as DNA, the CDR3 is TGTGCCAGCAGCCTACTCGGACAGGGGAGTGAAGAGCAGTACTTC. This codes for CASSLLGQGSEEQYF. The rearrangement uses TRBV7-3 and TRBJ2-7, with 9 bases identical to TRBD1. V was pared by 5 bases and J by 7 bases, with 12 bases of the junction left unmatched. The germline gives CDR1 SGHTA, CDR2 FQGTGA. This CDR3 spans 15 amino acids. Supplemented by reference TRBV7-3 and TRBJ2-7, the full variable domain reads GAGVSQTPSNKVTEKGKYVELRCDPISGHTALYWYRQSLGQGPEFLIYFQGTGAADDSGLPNDRFFAVRPEGSVSTLKIQRTERGDSAVYLCASSLLGQGSEEQYFGPGTRLTVT.

This chain joins TRBV5-1 and TRBJ1-6, with TRBD1 identical over 9 bases. CDR3 size: 15 residues. J lost 5 bases, V lost 3 bases, and 3 bases had no gene match. Germline values: CDR1 SGHRS, CDR2 YFSETQ. As DNA, the CDR3 is TGCGCCAGCAGCTCACAGGGGGCAAATAATTCACCCCTCCACTTT. Its translation: CASSSQGANNSPLHF.

The chain recombines TRBV7-9 with TRBJ2-1, with D possibly TRBD1 on 5 matching bases. The CDR3 is made up of 13 amino acids. The germline V gene has CDR1 SEHNR and CDR2 FQNEAQ (reference sequence). V was trimmed by 3 bases and J by 5 bases, leaving 8 bases between them. CDR3: CASSLSGNNEQFF. DNA for the CDR3: TGTGCCAGCAGCTTGTCAGGGAACAATGAGCAGTTCTTC.

This chain joins TRBV2 and TRBJ1-2; D is uncertain. Germline assignment: CDR1 SNHLY and CDR2 FYNNEI. V lost 4 bases and J 8 bases, leaving 20 bases between the germline ends. The CDR3 runs to 15 residues. For the CDR3, the DNA is TGTGCCAGCAGTGGGAGGACGGGCCGTAGCGACGGCTACACCTTC. This sequence encodes CASSGRTGRSDGYTF.

V is TRBV7-2 and J is TRBJ2-7, with 8 positions matching TRBD2. Trimming took 2 bases from V and 1 from J; bases not matched to a gene: 4. Germline values: CDR1 SGHTA, CDR2 FQGNSA. CDR3 size: 15 residues. CDR3 bases: TGTGCCAGCAGCTTACTAGCGGGTAAATCCTACGAGCAGTACTTC. Encoded protein: CASSLLAGKSYEQYF.

This clone appeared a single time. The chain uses TRBV7-2 and TRBJ1-6; maybe TRBD1 (5 bases). V dropped 5 bases and J dropped 12 bases, with 20 bases sitting between them. From germline, CDR1 is SGHTA and CDR2 FQGNSA. CDR3 length equals 15 residues. CDR3 coding DNA: TGTGCCAGCAGCCTCTATGGCAGGGCGATTGGACCCCTCCACTTT. Translating gives CASSLYGRAIGPLHF.

The rearrangement joins TRBV6-5 to TRBJ2-1, with 7 bases matching TRBD2. The CDR3 consists of 15 residues. J was trimmed by 9 bases and V by 6 bases; bases with no gene match: 14. Germline V lookup: CDR1 MNHEY, CDR2 SVGAGI. The CDR3 nucleotides are TGTGCCAGCAGCCGCACGGCGGGGGTGGCCAGTGAGCAGTTCTTC. Protein sequence: CASSRTAGVASEQFF.

The gene calls are TRBV13 and TRBJ2-7; perhaps TRBD2 as D (6 bases). The CDR3 contains 13 residues. The germline gives CDR1 PRHDT, CDR2 FYEKMQ (reference sequence). Trimming took 0 bases from V and 4 from J, leaving 7 bases between them. DNA for the CDR3: TGTGCCAGCAGCTTAGGCAGCGGGTACGAGCAGTACTTC. This gives the protein CASSLGSGYEQYF.

Here the CDR3 reads CASNTGFNEAFF. CDR3 nucleotides: TGTGCCAGCAACACAGGGTTTAATGAAGCTTTCTTT. The chain combines TRBV25-1 with TRBJ1-1, with D maybe TRBD1 (6 bases). Per germline, CDR1 MGHDK and CDR2 SYGVNS. CDR3 length equals 12 residues. V shed 7 bases and J shed 7 bases, with 13 bases lying between them.

The chain combines TRBV6-1 with TRBJ1-1; D is unresolved. The CDR3 contains 14 residues. Germline V gene lookup returns CDR1 MNHNS and CDR2 SASEGT. V dropped 1 base and J dropped 5 bases, with 11 bases sitting between them. CDR3 nucleotides: TGTGCCAGCAGTGAAGGATCCCTGAGTACTGAAGCTTTCTTT. It encodes CASSEGSLSTEAFF.

The sample holds one count of this clone. The chain has TRBV5-6 and TRBJ2-7; the match to TRBD2 covers 9 bases. Trimming removed 2 bases from V and 2 bases from J; junction bases left unmatched: 5. The CDR3 runs 15 residues. Germline V gene lookup returns CDR1 SGHDT and CDR2 YYEEEE. CDR3 bases: TGTGCCAGCAGCTTAGGCGGGGGGGGGCCCTACGAGCAGTACTTC. Translated: CASSLGGGGPYEQYF.

In this sample, this clone turned up once. The DNA of the CDR3 is TGTGCCAGCAGTGAATTTTGGACAAAGGCCCACGAGCAGTACTTC. This encodes CASSEFWTKAHEQYF. The chain joins TRBV6-1 to TRBJ2-7, with D perhaps matching TRBD1 (5 bases). Trimming took 2 bases from V and 5 from J, leaving 16 bases between them. The V gene's germline CDR1 is MNHNS and CDR2 SASEGT. This CDR3 is 15 amino acids long.

This clone is deemed medium-sized (0.01 to 0.1%). The chain links TRBV18 to TRBJ1-1, with D possibly TRBD1 on 5 matching bases. The CDR3 has 17 amino acids. Germline V CDR1 and CDR2: KGHSH, LQKENI. The V end was cut by 3 bases, the J end by 0 bases, with 17 bases between. The CDR3 nucleotides are TGTGCCAGCTCACCTTGGGCAGGGAAGATCATGAACACTGAAGCTTTCTTT. Translating it yields CASSPWAGKIMNTEAFF.